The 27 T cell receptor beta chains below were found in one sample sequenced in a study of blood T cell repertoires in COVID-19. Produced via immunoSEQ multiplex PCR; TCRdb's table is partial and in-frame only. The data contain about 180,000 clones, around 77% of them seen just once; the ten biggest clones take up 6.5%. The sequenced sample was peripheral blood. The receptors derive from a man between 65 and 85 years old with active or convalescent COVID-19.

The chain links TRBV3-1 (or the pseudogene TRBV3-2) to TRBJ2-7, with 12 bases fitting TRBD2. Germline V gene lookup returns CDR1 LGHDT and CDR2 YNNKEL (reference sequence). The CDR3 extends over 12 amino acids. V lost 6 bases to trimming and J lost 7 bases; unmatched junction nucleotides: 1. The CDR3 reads CASRTSGSEQYF. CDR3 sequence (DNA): TGTGCCAGCAGGACTAGCGGGAGTGAGCAGTACTTC.

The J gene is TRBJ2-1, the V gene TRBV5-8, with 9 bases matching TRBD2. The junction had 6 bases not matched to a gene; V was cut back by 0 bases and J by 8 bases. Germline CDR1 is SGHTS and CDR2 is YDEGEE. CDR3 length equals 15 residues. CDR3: CASSLVRGGIDEQFF. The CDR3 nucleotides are TGTGCCAGCAGCTTGGTGCGGGGGGGAATCGATGAGCAGTTCTTC.

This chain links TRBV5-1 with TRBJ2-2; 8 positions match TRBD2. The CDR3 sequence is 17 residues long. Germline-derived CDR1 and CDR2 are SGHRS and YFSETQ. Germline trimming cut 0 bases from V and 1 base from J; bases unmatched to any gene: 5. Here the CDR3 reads CASSLGTSGVNTGELFF. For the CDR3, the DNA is TGCGCCAGCAGCTTGGGAACTAGCGGAGTGAACACCGGGGAGCTGTTTTTT.

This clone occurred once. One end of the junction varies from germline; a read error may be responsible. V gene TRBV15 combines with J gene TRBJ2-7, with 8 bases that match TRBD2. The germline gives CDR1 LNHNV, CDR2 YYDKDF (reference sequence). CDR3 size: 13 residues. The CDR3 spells CATSRQSTGTREF. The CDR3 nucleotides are TGTGCCACCAGCAGGCAAAGCACCGGGACTAGAGAATTC.

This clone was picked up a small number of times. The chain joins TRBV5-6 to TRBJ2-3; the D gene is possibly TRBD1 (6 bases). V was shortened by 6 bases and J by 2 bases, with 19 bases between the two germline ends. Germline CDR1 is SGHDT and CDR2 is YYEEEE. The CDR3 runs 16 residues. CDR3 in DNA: TGTGCCAGCATAGGACCTGGACAGACCTCCACAGATACGCAGTATTTT. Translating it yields CASIGPGQTSTDTQYF. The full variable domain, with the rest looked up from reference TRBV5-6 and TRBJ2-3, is DAGVTQSPTHLIKTRGQQVTLRCSPKSGHDTVSWYQQALGQGPQFIFQYYEEEERQRGNFPDRFSGHQFPNYSSELNVNALLLGDSALYLCASIGPGQTSTDTQYFGPGTRLTVL.

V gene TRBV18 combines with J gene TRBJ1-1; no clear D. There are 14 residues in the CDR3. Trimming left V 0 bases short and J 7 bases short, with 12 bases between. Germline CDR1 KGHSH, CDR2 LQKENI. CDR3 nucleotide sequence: TGTGCCAGCTCACCACCGTCGAGGGATTTTGAAGCTTTCTTT. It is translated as CASSPPSRDFEAFF. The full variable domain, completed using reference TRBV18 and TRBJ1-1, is NAGVMQNPRHLVRRRGQEARLRCSPMKGHSHVYWYRQLPEEGLKFMVYLQKENIIDESGMPKERFSAEFPKEGPSILRIQQVVRGDSAAYFCASSPPSRDFEAFFGQGTRLTVV.

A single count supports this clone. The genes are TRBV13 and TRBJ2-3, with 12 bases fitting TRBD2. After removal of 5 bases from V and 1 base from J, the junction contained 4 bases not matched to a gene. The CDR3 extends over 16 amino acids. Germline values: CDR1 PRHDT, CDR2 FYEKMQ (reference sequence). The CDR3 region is CASSRRTSGGTDTQYF. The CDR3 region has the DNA TGTGCCAGCAGCCGAAGGACTAGCGGGGGCACAGATACGCAGTATTTT.

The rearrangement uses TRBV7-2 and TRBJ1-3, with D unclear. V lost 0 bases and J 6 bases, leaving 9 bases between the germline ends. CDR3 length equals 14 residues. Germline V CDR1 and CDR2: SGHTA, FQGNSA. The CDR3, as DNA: TGTGCCAGCAGCTTAGCCGGCGGTGAAAACACCATATATTTT. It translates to CASSLAGGENTIYF.

CDR3 nucleotides: TGTGCCAGCCGACTGTGGGATACGCAGTATTTT. This translates into CASRLWDTQYF. V usage is TRBV6-5 and J usage is TRBJ2-3; D gene ambiguous. Between the trimmed V and J ends, which lost 8 bases and 6 bases, there was a span of 9 bases. The CDR3 has 11 residues. CDR1 and CDR2 (germline): MNHEY, SVGAGI.

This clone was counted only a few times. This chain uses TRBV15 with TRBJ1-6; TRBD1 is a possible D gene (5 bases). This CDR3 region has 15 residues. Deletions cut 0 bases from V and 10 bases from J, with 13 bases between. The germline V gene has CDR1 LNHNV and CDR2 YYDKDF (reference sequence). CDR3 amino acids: CATSREGGVGSPLHF. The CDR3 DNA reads TGTGCCACCAGCAGAGAGGGGGGAGTAGGGTCACCCCTCCACTTT.

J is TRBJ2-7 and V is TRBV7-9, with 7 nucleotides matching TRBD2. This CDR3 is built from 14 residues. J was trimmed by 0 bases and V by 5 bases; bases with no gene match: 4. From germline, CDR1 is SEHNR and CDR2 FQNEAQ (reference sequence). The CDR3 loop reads CASSPSGSSYEQYF. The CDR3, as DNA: TGTGCCAGCAGCCCTAGCGGCAGCTCCTACGAGCAGTACTTC.

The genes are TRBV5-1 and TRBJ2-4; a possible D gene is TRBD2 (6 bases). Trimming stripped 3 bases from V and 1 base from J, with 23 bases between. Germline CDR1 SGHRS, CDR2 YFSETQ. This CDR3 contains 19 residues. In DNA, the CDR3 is TGCGCCAGCAGCTCCATTGGAGGGAGCTGGCAGGAGGCCAAAAACATTCAGTACTTC. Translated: CASSSIGGSWQEAKNIQYF.

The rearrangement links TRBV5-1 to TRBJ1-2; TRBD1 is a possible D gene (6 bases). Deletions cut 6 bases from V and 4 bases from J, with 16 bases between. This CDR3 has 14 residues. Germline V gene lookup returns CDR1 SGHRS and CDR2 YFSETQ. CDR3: CASKVQEGGYGYTF. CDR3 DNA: TGCGCCAGCAAGGTACAGGAAGGGGGCTATGGCTACACCTTC.

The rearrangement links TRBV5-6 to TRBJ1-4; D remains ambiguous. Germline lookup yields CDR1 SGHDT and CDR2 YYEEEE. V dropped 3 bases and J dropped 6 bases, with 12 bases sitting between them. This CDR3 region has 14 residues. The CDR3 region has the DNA TGTGCCAGCAGCTCCCGGCGGGAGGATGAAAAACTGTTTTTT. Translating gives CASSSRREDEKLFF.

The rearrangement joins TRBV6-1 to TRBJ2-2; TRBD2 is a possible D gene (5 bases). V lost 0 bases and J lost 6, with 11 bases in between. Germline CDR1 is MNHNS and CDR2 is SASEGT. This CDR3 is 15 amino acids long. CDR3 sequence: CASSEAERVPGELFF. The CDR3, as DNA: TGTGCCAGCAGTGAAGCGGAGAGGGTTCCCGGGGAGCTGTTTTTT.

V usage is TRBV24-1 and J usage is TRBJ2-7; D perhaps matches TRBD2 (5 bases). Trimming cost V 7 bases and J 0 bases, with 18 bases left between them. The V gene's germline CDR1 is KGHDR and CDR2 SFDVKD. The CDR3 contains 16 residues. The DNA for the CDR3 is TGTGCCACCAGATTAGAGGGTTACCCTAGCTCCTACGAGCAGTACTTC. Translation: CATRLEGYPSSYEQYF.

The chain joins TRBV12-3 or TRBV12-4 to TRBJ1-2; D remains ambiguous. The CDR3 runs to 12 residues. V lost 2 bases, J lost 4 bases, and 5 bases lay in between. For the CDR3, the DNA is TGTGCCAGCAGTTTACGGGGCTATGGCTACACCTTC. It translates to CASSLRGYGYTF.

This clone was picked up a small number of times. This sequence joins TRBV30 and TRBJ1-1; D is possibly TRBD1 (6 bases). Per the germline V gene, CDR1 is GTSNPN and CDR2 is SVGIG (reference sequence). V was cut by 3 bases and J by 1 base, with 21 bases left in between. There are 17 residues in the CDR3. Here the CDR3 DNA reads TGTGCCTGGAGAAGGGGTTACGGGGACAACCGGAACACTGAAGCTTTCTTT. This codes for CAWRRGYGDNRNTEAFF.

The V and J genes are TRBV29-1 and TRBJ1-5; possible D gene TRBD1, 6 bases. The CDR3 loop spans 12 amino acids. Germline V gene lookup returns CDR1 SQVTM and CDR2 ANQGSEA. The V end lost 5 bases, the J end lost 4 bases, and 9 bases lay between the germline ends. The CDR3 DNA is TGCAGCGTTTTGGACAGAAATCAGCCCCAGCATTTT. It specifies CSVLDRNQPQHF. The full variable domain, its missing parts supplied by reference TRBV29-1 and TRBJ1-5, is SAVISQKPSRDICQRGTSLTIQCQVDSQVTMMFWYRQQPGQSLTLIATANQGSEATYESGFVIDKFPISRPNLTFSTLTVSNMSPEDSSIYLCSVLDRNQPQHFGDGTRLSIL.

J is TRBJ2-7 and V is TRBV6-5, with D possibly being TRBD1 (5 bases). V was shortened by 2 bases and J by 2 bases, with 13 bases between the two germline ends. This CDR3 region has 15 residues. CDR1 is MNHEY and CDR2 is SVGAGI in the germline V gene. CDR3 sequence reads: CASSYRSDSTYEQYF. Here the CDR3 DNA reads TGTGCCAGCAGTTACCGTTCCGACAGTACCTACGAGCAGTACTTC.

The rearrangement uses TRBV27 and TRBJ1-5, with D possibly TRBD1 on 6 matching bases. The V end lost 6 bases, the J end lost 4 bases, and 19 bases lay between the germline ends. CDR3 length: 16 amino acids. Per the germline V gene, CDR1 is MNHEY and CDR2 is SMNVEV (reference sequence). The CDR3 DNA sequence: TGTGCCAGCAGGCTAAACAGGGACGCGAGTAATCAGCCCCAGCATTTT. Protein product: CASRLNRDASNQPQHF.

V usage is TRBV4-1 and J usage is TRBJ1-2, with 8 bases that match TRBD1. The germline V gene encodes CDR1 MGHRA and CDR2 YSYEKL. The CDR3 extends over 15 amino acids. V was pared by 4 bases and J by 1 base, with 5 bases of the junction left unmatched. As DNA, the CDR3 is TGCGCCAGCAGCCGAGGGACAGGAGATAACTATGGCTACACCTTC. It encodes CASSRGTGDNYGYTF.

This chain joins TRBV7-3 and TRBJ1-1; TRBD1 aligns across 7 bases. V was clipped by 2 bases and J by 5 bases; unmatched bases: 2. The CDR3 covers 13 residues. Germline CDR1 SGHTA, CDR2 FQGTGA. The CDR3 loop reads CASSLDRVTEAFF. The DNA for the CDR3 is TGTGCCAGCAGCTTAGACAGGGTTACTGAAGCTTTCTTT.

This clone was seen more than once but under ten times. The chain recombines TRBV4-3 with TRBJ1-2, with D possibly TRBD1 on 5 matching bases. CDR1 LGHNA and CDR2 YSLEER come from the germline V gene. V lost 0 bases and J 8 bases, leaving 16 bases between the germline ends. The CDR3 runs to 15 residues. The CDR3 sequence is CASSQDTGSRSGYTF. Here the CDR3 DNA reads TGCGCCAGCAGCCAAGATACAGGCTCCAGGTCCGGCTACACCTTC.

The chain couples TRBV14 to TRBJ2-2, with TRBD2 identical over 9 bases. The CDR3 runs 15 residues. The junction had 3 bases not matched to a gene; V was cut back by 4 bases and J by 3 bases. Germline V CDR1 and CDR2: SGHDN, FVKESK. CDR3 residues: CASSPRLADTGELFF. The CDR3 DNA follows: TGTGCCAGCAGCCCAAGACTAGCGGACACCGGGGAGCTGTTTTTT.

The CDR3 DNA is TGTGCCAGCAGCCCCAGGGAGGGGGGGGAGCTGTTTTTT. It is translated as CASSPREGGELFF. The chain links TRBV12-3 or TRBV12-4 to TRBJ2-2; 7 bases line up with TRBD2. The CDR3 is made up of 13 amino acids. With 6 bases clipped from V and 8 bases from J, the junction kept 6 bases outside the gene matches.

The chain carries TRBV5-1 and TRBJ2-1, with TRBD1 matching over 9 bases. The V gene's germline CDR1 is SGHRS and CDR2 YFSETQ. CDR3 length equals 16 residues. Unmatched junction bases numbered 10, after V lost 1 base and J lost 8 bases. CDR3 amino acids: CASSLRATGGIDEQFF. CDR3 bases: TGCGCCAGCAGCTTGAGGGCGACAGGGGGGATAGATGAGCAGTTCTTC.